This T cell receptor beta chain stems from a study of OX40 agonist ivuxolimab in advanced cancers. The germline CDR1 and CDR2 sequences are LNHNV and YYDKDF (reference sequence). V lost 0 bases and J lost 8, with 10 bases in between. CDR3 length equals 13 residues. Study-wide results and caveats: Specificity for antigen went undetermined in the expanded peripheral T cells.

Comment on this clone: What it binds is not known.

Data came from immunoSEQ multiplex PCR; TCRdb stores just in-frame clones and leaves some out. The table records 63,000 or so clones, roughly 88% of them present only once. The chain is built from TRBV15 and TRBJ1-2; no clear D. The specimen comprised CD4+ or CD8+ T cells sorted from blood, sampled in a trial of the OX40 agonist ivuxolimab. This receptor was obtained from an adult with an advanced solid tumor such as melanoma, head and neck, liver or kidney cancer. This CDR3 reads CATSRDGGRGYTF. The CDR3 DNA follows: TGTGCCACCAGCAGAGATGGAGGACGAGGCTACACCTTC.